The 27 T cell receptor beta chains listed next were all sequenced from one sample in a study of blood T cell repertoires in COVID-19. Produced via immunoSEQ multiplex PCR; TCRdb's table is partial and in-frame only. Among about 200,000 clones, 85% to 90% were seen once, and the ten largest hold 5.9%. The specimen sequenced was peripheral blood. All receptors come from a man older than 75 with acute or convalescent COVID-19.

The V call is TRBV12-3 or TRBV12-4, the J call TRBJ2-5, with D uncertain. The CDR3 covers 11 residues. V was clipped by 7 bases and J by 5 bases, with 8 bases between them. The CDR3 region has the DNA TGTGCCAGCACCGAGCTGGAGACCCAGTACTTC. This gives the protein CASTELETQYF.

For the CDR3, the DNA is TGTGCCACCAGCAGAGATTCGGACACCATATATTTT. Amino acids: CATSRDSDTIYF. This sequence joins TRBV15 and TRBJ1-3; unclear D gene. V gave up 0 bases and J gave up 8 bases, with 5 bases separating them. Germline V lookup: CDR1 LNHNV, CDR2 YYDKDF (reference sequence). The CDR3 has 12 amino acids.

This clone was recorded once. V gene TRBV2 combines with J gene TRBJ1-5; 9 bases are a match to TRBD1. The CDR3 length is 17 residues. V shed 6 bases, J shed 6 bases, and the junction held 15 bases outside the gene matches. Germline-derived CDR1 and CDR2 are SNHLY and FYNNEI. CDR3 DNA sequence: TGTGCCAGCAGCGATGTTACCCGGGACAGGGTTCGTCAGCCCCAGCATTTT. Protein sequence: CASSDVTRDRVRQPQHF.

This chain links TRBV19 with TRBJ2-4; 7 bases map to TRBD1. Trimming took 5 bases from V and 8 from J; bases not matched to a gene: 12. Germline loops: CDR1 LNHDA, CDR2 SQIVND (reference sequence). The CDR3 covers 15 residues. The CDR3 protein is CASSHKPDRADIQYF. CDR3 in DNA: TGTGCCAGTAGTCACAAACCAGACAGGGCGGACATTCAGTACTTC.

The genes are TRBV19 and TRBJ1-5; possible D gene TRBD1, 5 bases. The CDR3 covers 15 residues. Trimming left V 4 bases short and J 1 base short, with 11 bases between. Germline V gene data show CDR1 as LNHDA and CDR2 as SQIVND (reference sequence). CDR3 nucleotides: TGTGCCAGTAGTACCCTCGCAGGGAGCAATCAGCCCCAGCATTTT. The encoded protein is CASSTLAGSNQPQHF.

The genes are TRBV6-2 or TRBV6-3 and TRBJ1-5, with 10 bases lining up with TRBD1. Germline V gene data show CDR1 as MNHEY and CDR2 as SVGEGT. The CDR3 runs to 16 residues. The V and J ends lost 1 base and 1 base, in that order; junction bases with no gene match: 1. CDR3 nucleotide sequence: TGTGCCAGCAGTTACTTGGGACAGGGGAGCAATCAGCCCCAGCATTTT. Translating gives CASSYLGQGSNQPQHF.

The CDR3 bases are TGTGCCAGCAGCCCCGGGGGAGGGGGCTACGAGCAGTACTTC. Translated: CASSPGGGGYEQYF. The J gene is TRBJ2-7, the V gene TRBV7-2; weak D call: TRBD2 (7 bases). This CDR3 comprises 14 residues. V was cut by 5 bases and J by 3 bases, with 14 bases left in between. Germline V gene sequence: CDR1 SGHTA, CDR2 FQGNSA.

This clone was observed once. The CDR3 loop is CASSQAVGTDTQYF. The CDR3 coding sequence is TGCGCCAGCAGCCAAGCGGTTGGCACAGATACGCAGTATTTT. The chain employs TRBV4-1 and TRBJ2-3; D gene unclear. In germline, CDR1 is MGHRA, CDR2 YSYEKL. The CDR3 is 14 residues long. The V gene lost 1 base and the J gene lost 1 base, with 6 bases spanning the gap.

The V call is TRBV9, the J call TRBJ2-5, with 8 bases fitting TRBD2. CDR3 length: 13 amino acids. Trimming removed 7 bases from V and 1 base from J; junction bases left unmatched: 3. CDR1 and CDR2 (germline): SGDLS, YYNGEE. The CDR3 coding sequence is TGTGCCAGCGCCGGGGGGGCCCAAGAGACCCAGTACTTC. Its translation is CASAGGAQETQYF.

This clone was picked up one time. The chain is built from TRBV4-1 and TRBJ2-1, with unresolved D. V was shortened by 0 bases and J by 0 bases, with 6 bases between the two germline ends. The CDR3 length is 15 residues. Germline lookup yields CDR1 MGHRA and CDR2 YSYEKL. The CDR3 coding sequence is TGCGCCAGCAGCCAAGACGGTAGCTCCTACAATGAGCAGTTCTTC. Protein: CASSQDGSSYNEQFF.

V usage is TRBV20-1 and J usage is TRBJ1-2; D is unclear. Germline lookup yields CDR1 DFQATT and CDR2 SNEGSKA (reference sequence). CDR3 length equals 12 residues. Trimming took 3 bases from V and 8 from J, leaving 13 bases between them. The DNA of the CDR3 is TGCAGTGCTAGTCCCCTTGCTAGCGGCTACACCTTC. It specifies CSASPLASGYTF.

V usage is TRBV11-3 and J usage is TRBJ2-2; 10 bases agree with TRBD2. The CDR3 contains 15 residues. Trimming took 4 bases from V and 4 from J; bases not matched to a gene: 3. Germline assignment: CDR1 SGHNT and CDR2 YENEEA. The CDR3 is CASSSGTSVTGELFF. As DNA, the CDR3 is TGTGCCAGCAGCTCTGGGACTAGCGTCACCGGGGAGCTGTTTTTT.

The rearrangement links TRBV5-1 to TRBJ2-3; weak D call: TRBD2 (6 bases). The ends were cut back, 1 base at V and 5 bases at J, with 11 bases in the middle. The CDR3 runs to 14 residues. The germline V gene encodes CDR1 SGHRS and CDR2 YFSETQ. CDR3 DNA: TGCGCCAGCAGCTTGTCGGGGGTCCAAGATACGCAGTATTTT. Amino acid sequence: CASSLSGVQDTQYF.

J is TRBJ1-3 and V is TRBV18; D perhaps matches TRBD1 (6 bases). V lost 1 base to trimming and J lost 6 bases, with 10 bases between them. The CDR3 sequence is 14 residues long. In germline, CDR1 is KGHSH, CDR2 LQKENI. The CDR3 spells CASSPQQGINTIYF. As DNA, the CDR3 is TGTGCCAGCTCACCACAACAGGGTATAAACACCATATATTTT.

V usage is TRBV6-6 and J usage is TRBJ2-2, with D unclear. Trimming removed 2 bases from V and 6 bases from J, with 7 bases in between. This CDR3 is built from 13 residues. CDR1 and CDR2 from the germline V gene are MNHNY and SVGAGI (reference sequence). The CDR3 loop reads CASSYASPGELFF. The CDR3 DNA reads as TGTGCCAGCAGTTACGCGTCACCCGGGGAGCTGTTTTTT.

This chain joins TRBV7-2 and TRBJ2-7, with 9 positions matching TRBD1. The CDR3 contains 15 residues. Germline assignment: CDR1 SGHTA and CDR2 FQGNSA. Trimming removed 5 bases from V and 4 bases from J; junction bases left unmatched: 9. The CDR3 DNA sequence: TGTGCCAGCAGCCCACGGACAGGGGCACTTTACGAGCAGTACTTC. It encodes CASSPRTGALYEQYF.

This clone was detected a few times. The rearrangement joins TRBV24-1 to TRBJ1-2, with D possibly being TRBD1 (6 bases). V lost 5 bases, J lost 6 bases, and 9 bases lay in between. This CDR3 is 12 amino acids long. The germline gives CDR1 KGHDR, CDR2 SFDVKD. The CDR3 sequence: CATSVPGDGYTF. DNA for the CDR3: TGTGCCACCAGTGTCCCAGGGGATGGCTACACCTTC.

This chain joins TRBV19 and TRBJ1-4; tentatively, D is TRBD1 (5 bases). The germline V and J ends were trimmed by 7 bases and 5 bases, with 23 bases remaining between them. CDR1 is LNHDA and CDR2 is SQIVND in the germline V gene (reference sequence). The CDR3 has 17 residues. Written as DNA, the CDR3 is TGTGCCAGTACCCCTTCCCTACAGGACACCTTCAATGAAAAACTGTTTTTT. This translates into CASTPSLQDTFNEKLFF.

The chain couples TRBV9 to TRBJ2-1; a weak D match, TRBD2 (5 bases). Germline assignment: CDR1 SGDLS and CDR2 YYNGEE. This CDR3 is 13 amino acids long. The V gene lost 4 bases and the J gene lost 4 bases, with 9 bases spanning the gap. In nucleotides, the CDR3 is TGTGCCAGCAGCCCCACGGGGTACAATGAGCAGTTCTTC. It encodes CASSPTGYNEQFF.

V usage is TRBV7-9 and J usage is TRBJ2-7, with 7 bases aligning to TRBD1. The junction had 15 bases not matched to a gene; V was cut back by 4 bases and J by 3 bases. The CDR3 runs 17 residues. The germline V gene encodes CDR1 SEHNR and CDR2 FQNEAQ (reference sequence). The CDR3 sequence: CASSSIIPPGQSYEQYF. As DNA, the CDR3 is TGTGCCAGCAGCTCGATTATACCACCGGGACAGAGCTACGAGCAGTACTTC.

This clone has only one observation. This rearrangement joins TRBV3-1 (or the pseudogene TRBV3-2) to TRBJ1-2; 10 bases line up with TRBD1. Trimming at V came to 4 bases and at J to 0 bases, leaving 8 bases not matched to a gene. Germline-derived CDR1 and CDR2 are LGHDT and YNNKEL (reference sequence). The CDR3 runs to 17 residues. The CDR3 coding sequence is TGTGCCAGCAGCCGGCGGGGACAGGGGACGACTAACTATGGCTACACCTTC. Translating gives CASSRRGQGTTNYGYTF.

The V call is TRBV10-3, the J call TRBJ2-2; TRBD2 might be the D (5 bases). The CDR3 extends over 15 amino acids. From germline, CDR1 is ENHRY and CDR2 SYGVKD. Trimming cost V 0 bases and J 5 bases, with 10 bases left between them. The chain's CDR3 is CAISESGSLTGELFF. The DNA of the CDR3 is TGTGCCATCAGTGAGTCTGGGAGTCTTACCGGGGAGCTGTTTTTT.

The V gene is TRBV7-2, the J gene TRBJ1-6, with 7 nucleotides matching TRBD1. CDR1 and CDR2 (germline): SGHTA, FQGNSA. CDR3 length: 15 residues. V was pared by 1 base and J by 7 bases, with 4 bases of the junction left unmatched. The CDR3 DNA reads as TGTGCCAGCAGCTTAGTGGGCAGGGGGAATTCACCCCTCCACTTT. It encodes CASSLVGRGNSPLHF.

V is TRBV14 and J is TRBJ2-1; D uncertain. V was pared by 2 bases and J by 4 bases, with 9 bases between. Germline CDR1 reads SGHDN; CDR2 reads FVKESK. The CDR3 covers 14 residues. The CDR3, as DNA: TGTGCCAGCAGCCAACGGTACCAATACAATGAGCAGTTCTTC. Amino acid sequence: CASSQRYQYNEQFF.

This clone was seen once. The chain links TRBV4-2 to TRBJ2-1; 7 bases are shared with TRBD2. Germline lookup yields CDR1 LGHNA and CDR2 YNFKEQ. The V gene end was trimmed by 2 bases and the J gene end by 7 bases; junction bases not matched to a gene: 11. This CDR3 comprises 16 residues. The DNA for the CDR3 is TGTGCCAGCAGCCAACCACAAGGGCCCGGGAGGAATGAGCAGTTCTTC. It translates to CASSQPQGPGRNEQFF.

CDR3 coding DNA: TGTGCCAGCAGCCAAAGAGTTCCGGGACAGGAATCTCCTAGCACAGATACGCAGTATTTT. It encodes CASSQRVPGQESPSTDTQYF. The chain couples TRBV21-1 to TRBJ2-3; the D call TRBD1 from the table was never checked on the DNA. TRBV21-1 is marked as a pseudogene. The length of the CDR3 is 20 residues.

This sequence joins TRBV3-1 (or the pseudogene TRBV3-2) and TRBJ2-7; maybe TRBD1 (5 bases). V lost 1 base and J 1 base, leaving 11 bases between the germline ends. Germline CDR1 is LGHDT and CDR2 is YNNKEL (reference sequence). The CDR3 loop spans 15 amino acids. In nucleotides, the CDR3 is TGTGCCAGCAGCCAAGGGGGCAGGGCATCCTACGAGCAGTACGTC. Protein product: CASSQGGRASYEQYV.